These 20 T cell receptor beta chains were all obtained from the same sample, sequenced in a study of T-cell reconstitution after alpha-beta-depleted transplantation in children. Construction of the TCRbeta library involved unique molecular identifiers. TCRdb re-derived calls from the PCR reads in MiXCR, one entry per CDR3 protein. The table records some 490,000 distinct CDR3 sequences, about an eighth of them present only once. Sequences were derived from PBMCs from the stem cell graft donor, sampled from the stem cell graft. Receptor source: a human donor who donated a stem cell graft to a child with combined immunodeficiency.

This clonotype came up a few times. The CDR3 region has the DNA TGTGCCAGCAGCCAAGGGGGACAGGGGGGTCAGCCCCAGCATTTT. It codes for CASSQGGQGGQPQHF. The gene calls are TRBV3-1 and TRBJ1-5, with 11 nucleotides matching TRBD1. The ends lost 1 base at V and 6 bases at J; junction bases unmatched: 2. The CDR3 sequence is 15 residues long. CDR1 and CDR2 (germline): LGHDT, YNNKEL (reference sequence).

Here the CDR3 DNA reads TGTGCCAGCTCACCAGGGGTCCGCGGGGGTATTTCCTACGAGCAGTACTTC. Protein product: CASSPGVRGGISYEQYF. The V call is TRBV18, the J call TRBJ2-7; 7 positions match TRBD2. The CDR3 spans 17 residues. The V segment lost 2 bases and the J segment 1 base; nucleotides outside the gene matches: 11. Germline V gene data show CDR1 as KGHSH and CDR2 as LQKENI.

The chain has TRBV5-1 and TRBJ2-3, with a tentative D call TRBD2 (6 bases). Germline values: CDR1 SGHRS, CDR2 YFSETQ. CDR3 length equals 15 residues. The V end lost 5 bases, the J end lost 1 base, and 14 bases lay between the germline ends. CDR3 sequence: CASRSLTGGTDTQYF. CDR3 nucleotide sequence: TGCGCCAGCAGGTCCCTGACGGGGGGCACAGATACGCAGTATTTT. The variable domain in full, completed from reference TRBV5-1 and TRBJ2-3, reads KAGVTQTPRYLIKTRGQQVTLSCSPISGHRSVSWYQQTPGQGLQFLFEYFSETQRNKGNFPGRFSGRQFSNSRSEMNVSTLELGDSALYLCASRSLTGGTDTQYFGPGTRLTVL.

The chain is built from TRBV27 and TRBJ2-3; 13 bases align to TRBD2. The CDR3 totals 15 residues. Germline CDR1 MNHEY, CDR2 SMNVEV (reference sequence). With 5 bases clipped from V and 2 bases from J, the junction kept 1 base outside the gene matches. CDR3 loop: CASSTSGGATDTQYF. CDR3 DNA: TGTGCCAGCAGTACTAGCGGGGGGGCCACAGATACGCAGTATTTT.

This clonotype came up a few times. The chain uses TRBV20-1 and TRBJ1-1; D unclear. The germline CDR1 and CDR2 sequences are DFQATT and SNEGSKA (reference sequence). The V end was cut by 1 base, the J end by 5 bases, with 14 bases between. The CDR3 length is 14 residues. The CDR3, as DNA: TGCAGTGCTAGAGGTTCGGAGCGGAGAACTGAAGCTTTCTTT. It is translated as CSARGSERRTEAFF.

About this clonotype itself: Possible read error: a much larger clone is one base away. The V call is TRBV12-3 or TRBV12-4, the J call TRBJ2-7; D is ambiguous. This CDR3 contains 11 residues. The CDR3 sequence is CASSLAAERYF. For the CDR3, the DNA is TGTGCCAGCAGTTTAGCAGCCGAGCGGTACTTC.

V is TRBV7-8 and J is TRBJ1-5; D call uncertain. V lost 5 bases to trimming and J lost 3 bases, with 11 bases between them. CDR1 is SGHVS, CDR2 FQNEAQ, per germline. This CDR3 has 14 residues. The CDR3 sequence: CASSLTEANQPQHF. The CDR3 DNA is TGTGCCAGCAGCCTCACGGAGGCCAATCAGCCCCAGCATTTT.

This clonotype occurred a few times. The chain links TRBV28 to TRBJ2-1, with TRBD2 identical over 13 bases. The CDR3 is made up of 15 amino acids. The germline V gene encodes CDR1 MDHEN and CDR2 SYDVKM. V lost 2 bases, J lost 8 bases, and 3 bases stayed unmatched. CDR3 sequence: CASSLGGLAGDEQFF. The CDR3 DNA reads TGTGCCAGCAGTTTAGGAGGACTAGCGGGAGATGAGCAGTTCTTC.

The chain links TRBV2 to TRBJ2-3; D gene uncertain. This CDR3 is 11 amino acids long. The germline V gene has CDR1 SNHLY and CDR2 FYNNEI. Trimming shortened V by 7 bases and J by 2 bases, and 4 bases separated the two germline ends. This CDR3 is CASKITDTQYF. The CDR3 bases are TGTGCCAGCAAGATCACAGATACGCAGTATTTT.

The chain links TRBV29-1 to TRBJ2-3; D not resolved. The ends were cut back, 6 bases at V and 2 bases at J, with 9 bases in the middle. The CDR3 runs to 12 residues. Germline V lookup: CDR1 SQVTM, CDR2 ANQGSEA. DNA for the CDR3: TGCAGCGTGTCGGACCCCACAGATACGCAGTATTTT. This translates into CSVSDPTDTQYF.

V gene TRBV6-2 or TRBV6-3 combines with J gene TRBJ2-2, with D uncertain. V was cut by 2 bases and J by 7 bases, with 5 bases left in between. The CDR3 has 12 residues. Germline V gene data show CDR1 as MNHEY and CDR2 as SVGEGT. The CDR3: CASSYPLGELFF. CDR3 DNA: TGTGCCAGCAGTTACCCCCTCGGGGAGCTGTTTTTT.

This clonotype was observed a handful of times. In DNA form, the CDR3 reads TGTGCCAGCAGCTCAATCAGGGGCTACAATGAGCAGTTCTTC. As protein: CASSSIRGYNEQFF. The chain couples TRBV7-2 to TRBJ2-1; tentatively, D is TRBD1 (6 bases). This CDR3 region has 14 residues. Germline lookup yields CDR1 SGHTA and CDR2 FQGNSA. Trimming removed 4 bases from V and 3 bases from J, with 10 bases in between.

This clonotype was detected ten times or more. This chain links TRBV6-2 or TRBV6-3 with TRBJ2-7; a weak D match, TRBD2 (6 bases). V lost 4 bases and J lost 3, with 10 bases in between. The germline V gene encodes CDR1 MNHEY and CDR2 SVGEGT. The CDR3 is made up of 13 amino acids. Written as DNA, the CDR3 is TGTGCCAGCAGTTTGGGACTCCACTACGAGCAGTACTTC. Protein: CASSLGLHYEQYF.

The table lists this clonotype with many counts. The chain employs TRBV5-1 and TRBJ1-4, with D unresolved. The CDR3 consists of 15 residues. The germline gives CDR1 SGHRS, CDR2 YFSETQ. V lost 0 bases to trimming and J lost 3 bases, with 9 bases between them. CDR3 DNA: TGCGCCAGCAGCTTGGTGGGTCGGGCTAATGAAAAACTGTTTTTT. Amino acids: CASSLVGRANEKLFF.

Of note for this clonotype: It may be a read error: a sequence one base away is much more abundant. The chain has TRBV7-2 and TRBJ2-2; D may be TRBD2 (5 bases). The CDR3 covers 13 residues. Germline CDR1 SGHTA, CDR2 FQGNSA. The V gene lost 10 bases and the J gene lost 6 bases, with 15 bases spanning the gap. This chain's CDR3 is CAIRRTTAGELFF. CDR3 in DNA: TGTGCCATCCGGAGGACCACAGCCGGGGAGCTGTTTTTT.

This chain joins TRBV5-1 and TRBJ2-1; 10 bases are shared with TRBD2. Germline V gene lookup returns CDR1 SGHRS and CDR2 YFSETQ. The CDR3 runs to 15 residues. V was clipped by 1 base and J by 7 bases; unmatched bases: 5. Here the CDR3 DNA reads TGCGCCAGCAGCTTGTCGGCTAGCGGGAGTAATGAGCAGTTCTTC. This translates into CASSLSASGSNEQFF.

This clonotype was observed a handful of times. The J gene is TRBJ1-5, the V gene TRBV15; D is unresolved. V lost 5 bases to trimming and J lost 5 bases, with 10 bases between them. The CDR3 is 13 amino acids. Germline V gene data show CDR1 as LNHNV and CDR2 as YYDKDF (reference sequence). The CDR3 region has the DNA TGTGCCACCAGCGCGGAGTTACATCAGCCCCAGCATTTT. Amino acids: CATSAELHQPQHF.

The CDR3 region has the DNA TGCAGCGTTGAGACGGGAGGGCCGGGCAATGAGCAGTTCTTC. Translating it yields CSVETGGPGNEQFF. The V call is TRBV29-1, the J call TRBJ2-1; 8 nucleotides agree with TRBD2. V trimming: 3 bases; J trimming: 6 bases; junction bases outside the gene matches: 7. The CDR3 runs to 14 residues. Germline loops: CDR1 SQVTM, CDR2 ANQGSEA.

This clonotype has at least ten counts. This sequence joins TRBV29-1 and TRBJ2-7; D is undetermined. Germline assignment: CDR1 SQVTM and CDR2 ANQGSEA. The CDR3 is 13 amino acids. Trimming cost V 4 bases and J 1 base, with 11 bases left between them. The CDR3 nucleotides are TGCAGCGTTGTAACTTCCCTATCCTACGAGCAGTACTTC. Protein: CSVVTSLSYEQYF.

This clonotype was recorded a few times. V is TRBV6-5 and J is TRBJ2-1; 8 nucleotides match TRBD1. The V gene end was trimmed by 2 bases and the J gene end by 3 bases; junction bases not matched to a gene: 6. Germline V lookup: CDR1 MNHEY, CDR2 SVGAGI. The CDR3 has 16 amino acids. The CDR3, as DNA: TGTGCCAGCAGTTACCGCAGGGGGCCATACTACAATGAGCAGTTCTTC. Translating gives CASSYRRGPYYNEQFF.